This record covers a single TCR beta chain. This clone was observed a handful of times. The antigen it recognizes is unknown. No much larger clone is present one base from it, and per-base qualities are unavailable. These data come from a study of blood T cell repertoires in COVID-19 (dated by TCRdb to 2018 to 2020). In the study overall: Samples covering the acute and convalescent phases of COVID-19 were provided by collaborators in the United States, Italy and Spain. The material from the prospective study consisted of cDNA or gDNA derived from T cells, B-cell-depleted T cells, or PBMCs. Subjects who had been exposed to COVID-19, were actively infected with it, or had recovered from it provided the deeply sampled blood TCRbeta repertoires that made up the dataset. A freely available public database, intended as a resource for researchers studying the immune response to SARS-CoV-2, is where the repertoires were released. The samples were drawn from the first 160 participants of the ongoing ImmuneRACE study and from more than 1,000 subjects provided by 6 global collaborators. Sample metadata almost always included a de-identified subject ID, COVID-19 status, age in years and sex. Where available, HLA class I and class II types were taken from metadata supplied by the sample provider and were not determined by assay-based typing.

One collaborating source in Seattle enrolled patients while the patients were actively infected and followed the patients over time throughout the course of disease. The collaborating institutions used their own protocols to collect whole blood in K2EDTA tubes. For TCRbeta analysis, collaborators shipped samples in one of three forms: frozen whole blood, isolated PBMCs, or DNA extracted from either of those sample types. V is reduced by 1 base and J by 6 bases, leaving a spacing of 19 bases between them. The CDR3 measures 17 amino acids from cysteine to phenylalanine. Only the CDR3 DNA is retained, 51 bases long and in frame from the first base. For CDR1 and CDR2, the germline V gene lists MDHEN and SYDVKM. TCRbeta CDR3 regions were amplified from genomic DNA by means of the immunoSEQ Assay, a bias-controlled multiplex PCR. On the authors' methods: The number of nucleated cells in each sample was estimated by amplification of reference gene primers within the assay. To quantify the absolute abundance of each unique TCRbeta CDR3 rearrangement, sequence reads were collapsed and filtered. For each sample, productive Simpson clonality was calculated as the square root of Simpson's diversity index across productive rearrangements. In its TCRdb copy, this immuneACCESS table keeps in-frame sequences only and misses some clones. Where compared with another copy, unresolved V genes explain less than half of these, and the others have no known cause. V and J calls and clone size are given by that table; D and trimming were obtained from the DNA. The sample profile shows some 150,000 clones; roughly 80% of them were found once. The top ten constitute 13% to 15% of the sample.

Paper-wide results and their limitations: The quantity of clinical and demographic metadata differed by source and by participant and was supplied without curation.

The material sequenced was peripheral blood. The V and J segments used are TRBV28 and TRBJ2-1; possibly the D gene is TRBD2, per 6 matching bases. The origin of this receptor is a woman aged 70-85 years with COVID-19, enrolled during active disease. In nucleotide form, the sequence is TGTGCCAGCAGTTTATTCGTGGGTAGCGGATTGACCAATGAGCAGTTCTTC. Its protein is CASSLFVGSGLTNEQFF. Where the CDR3 stops, the reference TRBV28 and TRBJ2-1 genes take over; the full variable domain is DVKVTQSSRYLVKRTGEKVFLECVQDMDHENMFWYRQDPGLGLRLIYFSYDVKMKEKGDIPEGYSVSREKKERFSLILESASTNQTSMYLCASSLFVGSGLTNEQFFGPGTRLTVL.